This entry lists 7 T cell receptor beta chains sequenced from one sample in a study of low-dose radiotherapy and immunotherapy resistance in tumors. TRAV- and TRBV-specific primers primed first-strand cDNA, covering alpha and beta chains. TCRs underwent approximately 20 PCR cycles of amplification with a constant-region primer and V-primer adapter. MiXCR, run by TCRdb on the reads, gives a single entry per CDR3 protein. The profile covers around 8,200 distinct CDR3 sequences, with roughly 62% appearing a single time and roughly 9.4% taken by the ten largest. The receptors were sampled from a human donor with advanced metastatic prostate, ovarian, gallbladder or colorectal cancer (not recorded which). This table probably holds off-target reads from a library built for another chain.

This clonotype was picked up one time. The genes are TRBV16 and TRBJ2-3; D is unresolved. The CDR3 length is 12 residues. Trimming pared 4 bases from V and 3 bases from J, leaving 5 bases between. Germline assignment: CDR1 KGHSY and CDR2 FQNENV. The CDR3 region is CASSPTTDTQYF. For the CDR3, the DNA is TGTGCCAGCAGCCCGACTACAGATACGCAGTATTTT.

This clonotype was seen only a few times. V gene TRBV23-1 combines with J gene TRBJ1-5; 7 bases are a match to TRBD1. TRBV23-1 belongs to the ORF category, with a function that is uncertain. The CDR3 extends over 16 amino acids. V lost 4 bases and J lost 2; bases outside the gene matches: 8. The CDR3 is CASSRQGGLGNQPQHF. The CDR3, as DNA: TGCGCCAGCAGTCGACAGGGAGGTTTGGGCAATCAGCCCCAGCATTTT.

The chain recombines TRBV6-4 with TRBJ2-3, with 7 bases matching TRBD2. J lost 0 bases, V lost 6 bases, and 9 bases had no gene match. Germline lookup yields CDR1 MRHNA and CDR2 SNTAGT. The CDR3 contains 16 residues. CDR3 in amino acids: CASSPRLAASTDTQYF. The DNA for the CDR3 is TGTGCCAGCAGCCCTAGACTAGCCGCTAGCACAGATACGCAGTATTTT.

V usage is TRBV20-1 and J usage is TRBJ1-2; D not certain. CDR3 length: 13 amino acids. Germline lookup yields CDR1 DFQATT and CDR2 SNEGSKA (reference sequence). CDR3 DNA sequence: TGCAGGCCAGCGGGAGCTGCTAACTATGGCTACACCTTC. This sequence encodes CRPAGAANYGYTF.

V usage is TRBV18 and J usage is TRBJ2-1, with 9 bases matching TRBD1. This CDR3 is built from 17 residues. The germline gives CDR1 KGHSH, CDR2 LQKENI. The V gene end was trimmed by 3 bases and the J gene end by 6 bases; junction bases not matched to a gene: 12. The CDR3 nucleotides read TGTGCCAGCTCACCGCCGGGACAGGGAGTCGGAGCCAATGAGCAGTTCTTC. Translation: CASSPPGQGVGANEQFF.

The chain couples TRBV6-1 to TRBJ2-7; D perhaps matches TRBD1 (5 bases). This CDR3 spans 14 amino acids. CDR1 and CDR2 (germline): MNHNS, SASEGT. V lost 6 bases and J 5 bases, leaving 17 bases between the germline ends. In nucleotides, the CDR3 is TGTGCCAGCAGACGGGCGGACATCCAAGACGAGCAGTACTTC. This gives the protein CASRRADIQDEQYF.

The chain is built from TRBV10-3 and TRBJ2-2; 10 bases fit TRBD2. The CDR3 extends over 16 amino acids. The germline V gene encodes CDR1 ENHRY and CDR2 SYGVKD. The V segment lost 5 bases and the J segment 4 bases; nucleotides outside the gene matches: 7. The CDR3 nucleotides are TGTGCCATCAGTCCGACGGGACTAGCGTCCACCGGGGAGCTGTTTTTT. It translates to CAISPTGLASTGELFF.